These 3 T cell receptor beta chains originate from one sample sequenced in a study of T-cell memory formation after mild COVID-19. From the 5' RACE reads, TCRdb called clonotypes with MiXCR, one entry per CDR3 protein. The repertoire holds 500,000 to 650,000 distinct CDR3 sequences, with roughly 20% as singletons. The sequenced sample was PBMCs or a T cell subset sorted from them (not recorded which). The receptors were sampled from an adult woman who had mild COVID-19 (a few samples of this study predate the infection). Cell type and time point are not known.

This clonotype occurred a few times. This rearrangement joins TRBV20-1 to TRBJ2-1; D ambiguous. The germline CDR1 and CDR2 sequences are DFQATT and SNEGSKA (reference sequence). Trimming shortened V by 1 base and J by 5 bases, and 9 bases separated the two germline ends. CDR3 length equals 13 residues. The DNA of the CDR3 is TGCAGTGCTAGAGGGCTGGCGCACAATGAGCAGTTCTTC. Amino acid sequence: CSARGLAHNEQFF.

This clonotype has only a few counts. The CDR3 region has the DNA TGCGCCAGCAGCTTGAAGGGAGTCTGGGGGAACACTGAAGCTTTCTTT. Encoded protein: CASSLKGVWGNTEAFF. This chain connects TRBV5-1 to TRBJ1-1; no clear D gene. The ends were cut back, 1 base at V and 1 base at J, with 14 bases in the middle. The CDR3 is 16 amino acids. In germline, CDR1 is SGHRS, CDR2 YFSETQ.

This clonotype was seen a few times. The J gene is TRBJ1-1, the V gene TRBV5-5; D gene ambiguous. Per germline, CDR1 SGHKS and CDR2 YYEKEE (reference sequence). Trimming removed 0 bases at V and 2 bases at J, with 11 bases between. This CDR3 spans 15 amino acids. This CDR3 is CASSLGSLHNTEAFF. The CDR3 DNA is TGTGCCAGCAGCTTGGGTAGCCTTCACAACACTGAAGCTTTCTTT.